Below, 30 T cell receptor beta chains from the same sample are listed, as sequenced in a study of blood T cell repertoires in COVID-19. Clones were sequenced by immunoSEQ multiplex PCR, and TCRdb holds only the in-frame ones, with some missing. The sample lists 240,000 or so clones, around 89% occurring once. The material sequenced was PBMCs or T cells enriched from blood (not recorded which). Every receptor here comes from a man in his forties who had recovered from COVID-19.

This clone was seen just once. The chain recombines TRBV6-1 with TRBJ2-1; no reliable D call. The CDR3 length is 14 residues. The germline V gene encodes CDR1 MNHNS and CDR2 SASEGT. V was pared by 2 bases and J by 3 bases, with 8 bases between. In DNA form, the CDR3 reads TGTGCCAGCAGTGAAATTAACAGCTACAATGAGCAGTTCTTC. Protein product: CASSEINSYNEQFF.

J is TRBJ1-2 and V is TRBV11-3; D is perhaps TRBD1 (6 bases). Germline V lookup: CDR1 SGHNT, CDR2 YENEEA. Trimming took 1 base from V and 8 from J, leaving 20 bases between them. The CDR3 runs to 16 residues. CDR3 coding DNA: TGTGCCAGCAGCTTAGGTCCATTATCGGCAGGGGACGGCTACACCTTC. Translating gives CASSLGPLSAGDGYTF.

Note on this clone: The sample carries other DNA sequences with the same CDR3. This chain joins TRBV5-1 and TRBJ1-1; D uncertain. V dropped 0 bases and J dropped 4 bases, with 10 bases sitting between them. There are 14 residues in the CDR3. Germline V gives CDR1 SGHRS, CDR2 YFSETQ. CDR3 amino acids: CASSLAGVGTEAFF. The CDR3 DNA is TGCGCCAGCAGCTTGGCCGGGGTGGGCACTGAAGCTTTCTTT.

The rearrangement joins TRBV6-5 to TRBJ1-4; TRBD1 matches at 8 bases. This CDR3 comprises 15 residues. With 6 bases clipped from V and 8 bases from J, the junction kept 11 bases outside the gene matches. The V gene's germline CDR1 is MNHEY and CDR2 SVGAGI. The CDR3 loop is CASRKPGQGWEKLFF. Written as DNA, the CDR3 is TGTGCCAGCAGAAAACCCGGACAGGGTTGGGAAAAACTGTTTTTT.

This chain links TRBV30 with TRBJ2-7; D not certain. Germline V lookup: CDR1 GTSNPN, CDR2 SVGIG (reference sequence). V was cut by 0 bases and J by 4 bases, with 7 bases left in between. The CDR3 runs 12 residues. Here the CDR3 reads CAWSVPGYEQYF. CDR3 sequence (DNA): TGTGCCTGGAGTGTCCCCGGGTACGAGCAGTACTTC.

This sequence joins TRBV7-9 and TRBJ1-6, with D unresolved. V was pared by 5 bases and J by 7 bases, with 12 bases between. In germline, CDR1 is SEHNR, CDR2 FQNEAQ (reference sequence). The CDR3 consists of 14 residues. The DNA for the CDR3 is TGTGCCAGCAGCCCGGGAAGCTTCAATTCACCCCTCCACTTT. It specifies CASSPGSFNSPLHF. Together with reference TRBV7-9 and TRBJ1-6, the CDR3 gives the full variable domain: DTGVSQNPRHKITKRGQNVTFRCDPISEHNRLYWYRQTLGQGPEFLTYFQNEAQLEKSRLLSDRFSAERPKGSFSTLEIQRTEQGDSAMYLCASSPGSFNSPLHFGNGTRLTVT.

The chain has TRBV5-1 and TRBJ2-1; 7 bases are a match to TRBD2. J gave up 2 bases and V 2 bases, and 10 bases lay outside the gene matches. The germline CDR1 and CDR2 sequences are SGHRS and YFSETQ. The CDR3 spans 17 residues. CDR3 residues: CASSFYPGGLTYNEQFF. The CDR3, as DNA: TGCGCCAGCAGCTTCTATCCTGGGGGACTAACCTACAATGAGCAGTTCTTC. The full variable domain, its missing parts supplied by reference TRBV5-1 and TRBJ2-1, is KAGVTQTPRYLIKTRGQQVTLSCSPISGHRSVSWYQQTPGQGLQFLFEYFSETQRNKGNFPGRFSGRQFSNSRSEMNVSTLELGDSALYLCASSFYPGGLTYNEQFFGPGTRLTVL.

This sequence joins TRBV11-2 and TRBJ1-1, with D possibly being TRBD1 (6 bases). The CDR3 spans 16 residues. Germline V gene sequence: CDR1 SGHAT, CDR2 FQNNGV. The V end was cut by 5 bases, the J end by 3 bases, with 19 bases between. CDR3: CASSQLGGRGYTEAFF. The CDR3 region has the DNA TGTGCCAGCAGCCAGCTCGGGGGGCGCGGATACACTGAAGCTTTCTTT.

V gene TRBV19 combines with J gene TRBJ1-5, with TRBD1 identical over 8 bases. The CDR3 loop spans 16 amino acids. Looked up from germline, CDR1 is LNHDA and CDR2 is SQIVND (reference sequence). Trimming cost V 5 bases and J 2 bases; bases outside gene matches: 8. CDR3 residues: CASSPIPTGGNQPQHF. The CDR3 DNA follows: TGTGCCAGTAGTCCCATTCCGACAGGGGGCAATCAGCCCCAGCATTTT. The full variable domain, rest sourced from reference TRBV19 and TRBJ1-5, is DGGITQSPKYLFRKEGQNVTLSCEQNLNHDAMYWYRQDPGQGLRLIYYSQIVNDFQKGDIAEGYSVSREKKESFPLTVTSAQKNPTAFYLCASSPIPTGGNQPQHFGDGTRLSIL.

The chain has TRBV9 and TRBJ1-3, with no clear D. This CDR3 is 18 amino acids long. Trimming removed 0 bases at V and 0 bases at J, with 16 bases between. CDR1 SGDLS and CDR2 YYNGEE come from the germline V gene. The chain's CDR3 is CASSVVEENRFSGNTIYF. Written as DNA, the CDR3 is TGTGCCAGCAGCGTAGTCGAAGAGAACCGATTCTCTGGAAACACCATATATTTT.

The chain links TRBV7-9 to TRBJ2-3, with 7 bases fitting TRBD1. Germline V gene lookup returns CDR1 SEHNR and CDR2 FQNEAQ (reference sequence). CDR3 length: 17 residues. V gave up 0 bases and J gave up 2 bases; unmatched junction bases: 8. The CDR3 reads CASSLAKGAVPTDTQYF. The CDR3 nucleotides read TGTGCCAGCAGCTTAGCGAAGGGGGCTGTACCCACAGATACGCAGTATTTT.

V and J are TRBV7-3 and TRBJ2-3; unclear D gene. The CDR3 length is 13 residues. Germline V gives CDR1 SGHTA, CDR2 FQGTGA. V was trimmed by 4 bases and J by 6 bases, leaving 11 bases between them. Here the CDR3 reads CASSSPNTDTQYF. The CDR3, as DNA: TGTGCCAGCAGCTCCCCGAACACGGATACGCAGTATTTT.

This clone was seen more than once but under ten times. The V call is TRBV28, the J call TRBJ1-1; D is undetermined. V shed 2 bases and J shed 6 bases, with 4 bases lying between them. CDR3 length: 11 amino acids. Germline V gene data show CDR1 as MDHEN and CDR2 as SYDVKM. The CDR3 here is CASSLLSEAFF. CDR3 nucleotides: TGTGCCAGCAGTTTACTGTCTGAAGCTTTCTTT.

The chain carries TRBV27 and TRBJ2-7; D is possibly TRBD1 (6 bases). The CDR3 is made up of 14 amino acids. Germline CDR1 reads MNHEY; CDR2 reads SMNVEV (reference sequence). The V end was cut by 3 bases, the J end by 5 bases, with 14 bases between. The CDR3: CASSLVQGADEQYF. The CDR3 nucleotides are TGTGCCAGCAGTTTGGTACAGGGCGCCGACGAGCAGTACTTC.

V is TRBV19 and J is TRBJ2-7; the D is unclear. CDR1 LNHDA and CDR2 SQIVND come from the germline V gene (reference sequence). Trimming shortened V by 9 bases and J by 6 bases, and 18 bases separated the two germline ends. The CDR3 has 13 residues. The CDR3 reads CASLSAETSEQYF. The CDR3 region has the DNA TGTGCCAGCCTATCGGCGGAGACGTCCGAGCAGTACTTC.

DNA of the CDR3: TGCGCCAGCAGCATCCTACCGGGACTAGCGGAGTCTAGCACAGATACGCAGTATTTT. It codes for CASSILPGLAESSTDTQYF. The chain links TRBV5-1 to TRBJ2-3, with 11 bases fitting TRBD2. CDR1 and CDR2 (germline): SGHRS, YFSETQ. The CDR3 runs 19 residues. V shed 4 bases and J 0 bases; nucleotides not matched to a gene: 13.

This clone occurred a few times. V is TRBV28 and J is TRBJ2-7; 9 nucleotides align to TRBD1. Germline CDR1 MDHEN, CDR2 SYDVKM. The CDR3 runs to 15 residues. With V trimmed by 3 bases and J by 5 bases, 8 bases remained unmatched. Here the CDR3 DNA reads TGTGCCAGCAGTTTTTTAGGACAGGGGATCCACGAGCAGTACTTC. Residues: CASSFLGQGIHEQYF.

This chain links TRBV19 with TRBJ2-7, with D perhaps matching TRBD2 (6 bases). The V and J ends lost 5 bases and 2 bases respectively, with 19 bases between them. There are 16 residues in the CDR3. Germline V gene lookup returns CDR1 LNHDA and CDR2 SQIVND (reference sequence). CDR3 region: CASSFGPAGLPYEQYF. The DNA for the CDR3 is TGTGCCAGTAGTTTCGGGCCAGCGGGCCTCCCCTACGAGCAGTACTTC.

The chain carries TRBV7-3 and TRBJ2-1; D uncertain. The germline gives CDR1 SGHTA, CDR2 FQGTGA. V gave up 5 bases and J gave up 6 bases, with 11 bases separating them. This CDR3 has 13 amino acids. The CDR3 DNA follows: TGTGCCAGCAGCCGGAGTCTCTCCAATGAGCAGTTCTTC. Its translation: CASSRSLSNEQFF.

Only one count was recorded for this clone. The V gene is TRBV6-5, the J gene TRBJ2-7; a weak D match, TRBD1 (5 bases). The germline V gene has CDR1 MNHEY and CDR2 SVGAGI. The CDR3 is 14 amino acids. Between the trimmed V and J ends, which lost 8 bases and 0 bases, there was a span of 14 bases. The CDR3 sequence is CASFPHQGSYEQYF. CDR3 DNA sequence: TGTGCCAGCTTCCCCCATCAGGGCTCCTACGAGCAGTACTTC.

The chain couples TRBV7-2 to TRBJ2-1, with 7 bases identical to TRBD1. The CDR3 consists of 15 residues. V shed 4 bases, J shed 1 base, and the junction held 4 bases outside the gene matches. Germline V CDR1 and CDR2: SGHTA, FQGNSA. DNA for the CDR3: TGTGCCAGCAGCTCCGACAGGGCTTCCTACAATGAGCAGTTCTTC. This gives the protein CASSSDRASYNEQFF.

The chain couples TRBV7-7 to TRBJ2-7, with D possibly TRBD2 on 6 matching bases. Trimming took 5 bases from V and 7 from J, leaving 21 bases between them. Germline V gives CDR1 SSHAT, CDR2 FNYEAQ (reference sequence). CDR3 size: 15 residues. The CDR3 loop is CASSPWGDLAGEQYF. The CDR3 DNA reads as TGTGCCAGCAGCCCGTGGGGGGACCTGGCGGGAGAGCAGTACTTC.

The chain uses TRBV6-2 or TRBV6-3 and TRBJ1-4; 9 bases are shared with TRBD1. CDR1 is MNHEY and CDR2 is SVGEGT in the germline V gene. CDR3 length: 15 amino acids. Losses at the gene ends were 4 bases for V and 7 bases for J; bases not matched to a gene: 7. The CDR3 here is CASSSDRGIGEKLFF. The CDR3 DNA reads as TGTGCCAGCAGTTCGGACAGGGGAATCGGTGAAAAACTGTTTTTT.

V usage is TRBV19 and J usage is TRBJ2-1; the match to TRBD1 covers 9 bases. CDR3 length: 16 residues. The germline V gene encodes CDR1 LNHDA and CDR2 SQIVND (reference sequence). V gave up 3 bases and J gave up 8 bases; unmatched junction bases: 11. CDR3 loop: CASSILTPTGGHEQFF. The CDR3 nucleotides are TGTGCCAGTAGTATCTTAACTCCTACAGGGGGCCATGAGCAGTTCTTC.

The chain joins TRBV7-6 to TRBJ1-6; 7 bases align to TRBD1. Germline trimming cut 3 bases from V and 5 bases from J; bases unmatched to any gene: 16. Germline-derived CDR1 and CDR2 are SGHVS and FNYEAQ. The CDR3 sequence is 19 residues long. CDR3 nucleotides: TGTGCCAGCAGCTTTTTTGAGACAGGGCCCCTCTCAGATAATTCACCCCTCCACTTT. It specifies CASSFFETGPLSDNSPLHF.

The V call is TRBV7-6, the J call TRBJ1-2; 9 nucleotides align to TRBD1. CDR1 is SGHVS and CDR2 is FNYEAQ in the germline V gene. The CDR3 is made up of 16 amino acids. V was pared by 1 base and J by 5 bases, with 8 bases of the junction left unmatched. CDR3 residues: CASSLGGYRGPYGYTF. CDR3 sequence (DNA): TGTGCCAGCAGCTTAGGTGGATACAGGGGGCCGTATGGCTACACCTTC.

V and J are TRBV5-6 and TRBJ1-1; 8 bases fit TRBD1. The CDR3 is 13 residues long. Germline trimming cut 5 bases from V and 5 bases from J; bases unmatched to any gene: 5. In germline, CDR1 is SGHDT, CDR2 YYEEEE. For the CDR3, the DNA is TGTGCCAGCAGTAAGACAGGGGTGACTGAAGCTTTCTTT. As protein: CASSKTGVTEAFF.

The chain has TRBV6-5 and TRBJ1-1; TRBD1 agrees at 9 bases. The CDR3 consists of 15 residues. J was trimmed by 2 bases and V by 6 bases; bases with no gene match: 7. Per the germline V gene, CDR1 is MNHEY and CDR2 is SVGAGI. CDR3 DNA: TGTGCCAGCAGCTTGGACAGGGGCCTTAACACTGAAGCTTTCTTT. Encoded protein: CASSLDRGLNTEAFF.

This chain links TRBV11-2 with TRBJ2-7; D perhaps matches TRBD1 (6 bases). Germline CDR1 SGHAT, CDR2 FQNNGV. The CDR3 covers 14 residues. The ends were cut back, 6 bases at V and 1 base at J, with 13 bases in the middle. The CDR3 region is CASRDLQGSYEQYF. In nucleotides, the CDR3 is TGTGCCAGCAGGGACCTACAGGGTTCCTACGAGCAGTACTTC.

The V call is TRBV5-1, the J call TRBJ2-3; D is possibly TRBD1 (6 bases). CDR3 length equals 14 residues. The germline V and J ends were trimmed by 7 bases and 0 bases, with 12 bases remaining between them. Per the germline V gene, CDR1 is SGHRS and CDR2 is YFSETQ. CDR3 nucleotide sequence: TGCGCCAGCCGAGGACAGACTAGCACAGATACGCAGTATTTT. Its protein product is CASRGQTSTDTQYF.